The text below deals with one T cell receptor (beta chain). Profiling relied on immunoSEQ multiplex PCR, and the TCRdb table lists in-frame clones only, not all of them. The sample shows approximately 69,000 clones, around 79% of them seen only once. The data are from a study of blood T cell repertoires in COVID-19. Study overall: Material from acute and convalescent COVID-19 was sourced from the United States, Italy and Spain.

Germline CDR1 and CDR2: MNHEY and SMNVEV (reference sequence). V lost 4 bases, J lost 0 bases, and 7 bases stayed unmatched. The CDR3 is 17 residues long. This TCR was sampled from a man aged 55-75 years with acute or convalescent COVID-19. The rearrangement joins TRBV27 to TRBJ1-1; 11 bases align to TRBD1. The sample consisted of peripheral blood. CDR3 DNA sequence: TGTGCCAGCAGTTCGCCGGGACAGGGGGGGGTGAACACTGAAGCTTTCTTT. As protein: CASSSPGQGGVNTEAFF.